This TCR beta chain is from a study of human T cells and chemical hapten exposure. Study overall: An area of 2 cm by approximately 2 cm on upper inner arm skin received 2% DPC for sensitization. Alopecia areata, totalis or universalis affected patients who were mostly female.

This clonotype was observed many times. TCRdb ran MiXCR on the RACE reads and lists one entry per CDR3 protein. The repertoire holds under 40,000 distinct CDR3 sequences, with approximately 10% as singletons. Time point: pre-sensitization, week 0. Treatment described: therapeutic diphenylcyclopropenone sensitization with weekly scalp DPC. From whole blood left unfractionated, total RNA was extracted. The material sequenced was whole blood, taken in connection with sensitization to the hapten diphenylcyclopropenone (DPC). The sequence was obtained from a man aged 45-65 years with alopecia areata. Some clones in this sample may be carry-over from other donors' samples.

CDR3 nucleotide sequence: TGTGCCAGCAGCGTAGAGGGACAGGGGGGAAACATTCAGTACTTC. This sequence encodes CASSVEGQGGNIQYF. This chain uses TRBV9 with TRBJ2-4, with 11 positions matching TRBD1. CDR1 is SGDLS and CDR2 is YYNGEE in the germline V gene. The CDR3 spans 15 residues. V shed 0 bases, J shed 6 bases, and the junction held 2 bases outside the gene matches.